Here is one T cell receptor (beta chain) with its context. Deletions cut 3 bases from V and 1 base from J, with 10 bases between. This CDR3 is 15 amino acids long. Germline assignment: CDR1 SGHRS and CDR2 YFSETQ. The entry originates in a study of T cell responses to AZD1222 COVID-19 vaccine. Some clones are missing from TCRdb's copy, which holds only in-frame ones; the method was immunoSEQ multiplex PCR. Here the sample spans 65,000 to 95,000 clones, 70% to 90% being singletons. The receptor was derived from an adult in good health. The source material was peripheral blood, sampled on day 0 of AZD1222 vaccination. The rearrangement links TRBV5-1 to TRBJ2-2, with D maybe TRBD1 (6 bases). In DNA, the CDR3 is TGCGCCAGCAGCTCCCCACAGGGGAACACCGGGGAGCTGTTTTTT. Translating it yields CASSSPQGNTGELFF. Full variable domain (remainder filled in from reference TRBV5-1 and TRBJ2-2): KAGVTQTPRYLIKTRGQQVTLSCSPISGHRSVSWYQQTPGQGLQFLFEYFSETQRNKGNFPGRFSGRQFSNSRSEMNVSTLELGDSALYLCASSSPQGNTGELFFGEGSRLTVL.